The clone carrying this T cell receptor beta chain has only a few counts. Its antigen is not identified. The library tagged each cDNA molecule with unique molecular identifiers. The authors' processing: Ranging from about 20,000 to 700,000, TCR counts per sample had a median value of around 92,000. TCRdb analysed the reads with MiXCR anew, one entry per CDR3 protein. The authors' filters were not applied to this entry. The sample has more than 100,000 distinct CDR3 sequences; more than 8.5% are singletons. The total RNA was obtained from whole blood that was not fractionated. The sample originates from a study of human T cells and chemical hapten exposure. At the level of the study: Small pooled library volume differences chiefly drove per-sample TCR yield variation. Study-wide points: After DPC sensitization, TCRs above 1 in 1000 frequency showed no change.

Trimming removed 7 bases from V and 3 bases from J, with 31 bases in between. The CDR3 spans 19 residues. Germline V lookup: CDR1 LNHDA, CDR2 SQIVND (reference sequence). Sequencing was performed on whole blood. The chain has TRBV19 and TRBJ2-7, with D possibly called TRBD1 or TRBD2 (5 bases each). This TCR was sampled from a human donor in good health. Some clones in this sample may be carry-over from other donors' samples. DNA for the CDR3: TGTGCCAGTACCCCAACCCTCCTCCGGGACGGATTCAGATTCTACGAGCAGTACTTC. Its translation: CASTPTLLRDGFRFYEQYF.